This is a list of T cell receptor beta chains from one sample in a study of blood T cells in healthy people across ages. TCRdb recomputed calls from the 5' RACE reads with MiXCR, one row per CDR3 protein. The data show fewer than 900,000 distinct CDR3 sequences, around 49% seen once. Material: blood. The receptors were gathered from a woman in her sixties in good health. Each CDR3 is given with its conserved first and last residue. A D gene is named only where the DNA matches it firmly. Not all rows give a size; the values are once, few, many and, for expanded clones, a class.

CDR3 protein: CASRTSGKHFSYNEQFF
CDR3 DNA: TGTGCCAGCAGAACTAGCGGGAAACACTTCTCCTACAATGAGCAGTTCTTC
V gene: TRBV28
clone size: .
J gene: TRBJ2-1
D gene: TRBD2

CDR3 protein: CASPPPQGVEGSYNEQYF
CDR3 DNA: TGTGCCAGCCCCCCCCCCCAGGGGGTAGAGGGCTCCTACAATGAGCAGTACTTC
V gene: TRBV7-9
clone size: few
J gene: TRBJ2-7
D gene: TRBD1

CDR3 protein: CASSYSTSGRASNTGELFF
CDR3 DNA: TGTGCCAGCAGTTACTCGACTAGCGGGAGGGCCTCGAACACCGGGGAGCTGTTTTTT
V gene: TRBV6-2/TRBV6-3
clone size: few
J gene: TRBJ2-2
D gene: TRBD2

CDR3 protein: CASSLINRGTYNEQFF
CDR3 DNA: TGTGCCAGCAGCCTCATTAACAGGGGAACCTACAATGAGCAGTTCTTC
V gene: TRBV7-9
clone size: .
J gene: TRBJ2-1
D gene: TRBD1

CDR3 protein: CASSLSLAGDGDEQYF
CDR3 DNA: TGTGCCAGCAGTTTATCGCTAGCGGGAGACGGGGACGAGCAGTACTTC
V gene: TRBV27
clone size: .
J gene: TRBJ2-7
D gene: TRBD2

CDR3 protein: CAISPEGRGNTIYF
CDR3 DNA: TGTGCCATCTCTCCCGAGGGGCGCGGAAACACCATATATTTT
V gene: TRBV6-2/TRBV6-3
clone size: .
J gene: TRBJ1-3
D gene: .

CDR3 protein: CASRETGPLGQFF
CDR3 DNA: TGTGCCAGCAGAGAAACAGGCCCCCTGGGGCAGTTCTTC
V gene: TRBV28
clone size: .
J gene: TRBJ2-1
D gene: .

CDR3 protein: CASSVDGAWGEQFF
CDR3 DNA: TGTGCCAGCAGTGTGGACGGGGCGTGGGGTGAGCAGTTCTTC
V gene: TRBV12-3/TRBV12-4
clone size: few
J gene: TRBJ2-1
D gene: .

CDR3 protein: CASSLAAGGTTDTQYF
CDR3 DNA: TGCGCCAGCAGCTTGGCCGCGGGAGGAACTACAGATACGCAGTATTTT
V gene: TRBV5-1
clone size: .
J gene: TRBJ2-3
D gene: TRBD2

CDR3 protein: CASSRPGRGGYTF
CDR3 DNA: TGTGCCAGCAGTAGACCGGGACGAGGAGGCTACACCTTC
V gene: TRBV28
clone size: .
J gene: TRBJ1-2
D gene: .

CDR3 protein: CSARTHRGGAGYGYTF
CDR3 DNA: TGCAGTGCTAGAACGCATCGAGGGGGCGCTGGGTATGGCTACACCTTC
V gene: TRBV20-1
clone size: .
J gene: TRBJ1-2
D gene: TRBD1

CDR3 protein: CASSLGTSGKLGSYEQYF
CDR3 DNA: TGCGCCAGCAGCTTGGGGACTAGCGGGAAATTGGGCTCCTACGAGCAGTACTTC
V gene: TRBV5-1
clone size: .
J gene: TRBJ2-7
D gene: TRBD2

CDR3 protein: CASSDSLSRTSPLHF
CDR3 DNA: TGTGCCAGCAGTGACTCACTGTCGCGGACTTCACCCCTCCACTTT
V gene: TRBV6-4
clone size: .
J gene: TRBJ1-6
D gene: .

CDR3 protein: CSARRGGQNNEQFF
CDR3 DNA: TGCAGCGCCCGAAGGGGGGGACAGAACAATGAGCAGTTCTTC
V gene: TRBV29-1
clone size: .
J gene: TRBJ2-1
D gene: .

CDR3 protein: CASIFFSSYNEQFF
CDR3 DNA: TGTGCCAGCATTTTTTTTAGTTCCTACAATGAGCAGTTCTTC
V gene: TRBV6-1
clone size: many
J gene: TRBJ2-1
D gene: .

CDR3 protein: CASSEAAGSYNEQFF
CDR3 DNA: TGTGCCAGCAGTGAAGCAGCGGGATCCTACAATGAGCAGTTCTTC
V gene: TRBV6-1
clone size: few
J gene: TRBJ2-1
D gene: TRBD2

CDR3 protein: CASSWNRDYYGYTF
CDR3 DNA: TGTGCCAGCAGTTGGAACAGGGATTACTATGGCTACACCTTC
V gene: TRBV12-3/TRBV12-4
clone size: few
J gene: TRBJ1-2
D gene: .

CDR3 protein: CASRKEPTNEKLFF
CDR3 DNA: TGCGCCAGTCGCAAAGAGCCAACTAATGAAAAACTGTTTTTT
V gene: TRBV5-1
clone size: once
J gene: TRBJ1-4
D gene: .

CDR3 protein: CASSPPGGTKTQYF
CDR3 DNA: TGTGCCAGCAGTCCCCCCGGGGGCACGAAGACCCAGTACTTC
V gene: TRBV28
clone size: .
J gene: TRBJ2-5
D gene: .

CDR3 protein: CGVEFLLGRGKGGDTQYF
CDR3 DNA: TGCGGCGTTGAATTCCTTTTGGGCAGGGGAAAAGGAGGGGATACGCAGTATTTT
V gene: TRBV29-1
clone size: .
J gene: TRBJ2-3
D gene: .

CDR3 protein: CASSPLGGGNYEQYF
CDR3 DNA: TGTGCCAGCAGCCCCCTGGGGGGGGGAAACTACGAGCAGTACTTC
V gene: TRBV3-1
clone size: .
J gene: TRBJ2-7
D gene: TRBD2

CDR3 protein: CASSPGVGF
CDR3 DNA: TGTGCCAGCTCACCAGGGGTGGGCTTC
V gene: TRBV28
clone size: .
J gene: TRBJ2-1
D gene: .

CDR3 protein: CASSLPSVSTDTQYF
CDR3 DNA: TGCGCCAGCAGCTTGCCCAGCGTCAGCACAGATACGCAGTATTTT
V gene: TRBV5-1
clone size: .
J gene: TRBJ2-3
D gene: .

CDR3 protein: CASSQEDFTGELFF
CDR3 DNA: TGCGCCAGCAGCCAAGAGGACTTCACCGGGGAGCTGTTTTTT
V gene: TRBV4-3
clone size: few
J gene: TRBJ2-2
D gene: .

CDR3 protein: CASRAGTSSYNSPLHF
CDR3 DNA: TGTGCCAGCAGGGCGGGCACGAGCTCCTATAATTCACCCCTCCACTTT
V gene: TRBV2
clone size: few
J gene: TRBJ1-6
D gene: .

CDR3 protein: CASTSDLSYEQYF
CDR3 DNA: TGTGCCAGCACCTCGGACCTTTCCTACGAGCAGTACTTC
V gene: TRBV28
clone size: .
J gene: TRBJ2-7
D gene: .

CDR3 protein: CSARGGTSTDTQYF
CDR3 DNA: TGCAGTGCTAGAGGGGGAACTAGCACAGATACGCAGTATTTT
V gene: TRBV20-1
clone size: .
J gene: TRBJ2-3
D gene: .

CDR3 protein: CASSWGRMQNYGYTF
CDR3 DNA: TGCGCCAGCAGCTGGGGACGGATGCAGAACTATGGCTACACCTTC
V gene: TRBV5-1
clone size: .
J gene: TRBJ1-2
D gene: .

CDR3 protein: CASSGQGVVKKLFF
CDR3 DNA: TGTGCCAGCAGTGGGCAGGGGGTTGTGAAGAAACTGTTTTTT
V gene: TRBV2
clone size: once
J gene: TRBJ1-4
D gene: TRBD1

CDR3 protein: CASMGGWGGRGSYEQYF
CDR3 DNA: TGTGCCAGCATGGGGGGTTGGGGAGGGAGAGGATCCTACGAGCAGTACTTC
V gene: TRBV6-1
clone size: few
J gene: TRBJ2-7
D gene: TRBD2

CDR3 protein: CASSSPAHIQYF
CDR3 DNA: TGTGCCAGCAGTTCCCCGGCCCACATTCAGTACTTC
V gene: TRBV6-2/TRBV6-3
clone size: few
J gene: TRBJ2-4
D gene: .